This T cell receptor beta chain was observed in a study of shared clonotypes between healthy human individuals. CDR3 length: 18 residues. The V gene end was trimmed by 0 bases and the J gene end by 4 bases; junction bases not matched to a gene: 10. Germline V CDR1 and CDR2: SGDLS, YYNGEE. Turning to this clone: Its antigen remains unknown.

The table came from immunoSEQ multiplex PCR; TCRdb's copy has only in-frame clones and leaves some out. Among 1,400,000 or so clones listed, approximately 98.5% were seen once. Study-wide results and limits: Among donors, clonotype sharing was expected to be affected by sequencing depth.

Sequenced sample: naive CD4+ T cells sorted from blood. Documented subset: CD45RA+ positively selected. The TCR originated in a young man in good health. This sequence joins TRBV9 and TRBJ2-1; 10 bases are shared with TRBD2. CDR3 residues: CASSVGLAGPTLYNEQFF. The CDR3 DNA sequence: TGTGCCAGCAGCGTAGGACTAGCGGGTCCTACCCTATACAATGAGCAGTTCTTC.